This entry lists 7 T cell receptor beta chains sequenced from one sample in a study of T cell responses to AZD1222 COVID-19 vaccine. Data came from immunoSEQ multiplex PCR; TCRdb stores just in-frame clones and leaves some out. The top ten clones hold nearly 4.5% of a sample with 100,000 to 150,000 clones, 90% of them seen once. Sample: peripheral blood, taken on day 0 of MenACWY control vaccination. The receptors were gathered from an adult in good health.

This chain joins TRBV30 and TRBJ1-1; D not resolved. V shed 1 base and J shed 3 bases, with 12 bases lying between them. The CDR3 runs to 14 residues. Germline V CDR1 and CDR2: GTSNPN, SVGIG (reference sequence). The CDR3, as DNA: TGTGCCTGGAGTGCTCTCTACGGGGACACTGAAGCTTTCTTT. This encodes CAWSALYGDTEAFF.

The V gene is TRBV24-1, the J gene TRBJ2-1; no clear D gene. Germline values: CDR1 KGHDR, CDR2 SFDVKD. The V gene lost 2 bases and the J gene lost 6 bases, with 10 bases spanning the gap. This CDR3 spans 14 amino acids. CDR3 sequence reads: CATSDSGVPNEQFF. In nucleotides, the CDR3 is TGTGCCACCAGTGATTCCGGAGTTCCCAATGAGCAGTTCTTC.

This chain links TRBV28 with TRBJ1-5; D gene unclear. V lost 5 bases and J 8 bases, leaving 22 bases between the germline ends. CDR1 and CDR2 (germline): MDHEN, SYDVKM. The CDR3 is made up of 16 amino acids. CDR3 nucleotide sequence: TGTGCCAGCAGTGGGAACCGTGTACCTCAGTTTGAGCCCCAGCATTTT. Its protein product is CASSGNRVPQFEPQHF.

This chain links TRBV6-8 with TRBJ2-7, with 7 bases fitting TRBD1. Germline CDR1 reads MNHGY; CDR2 reads SAAAGT. CDR3 length: 14 residues. The trim removed 0 bases at V and 5 bases at J, leaving 4 bases unmatched. The chain's CDR3 is CASSYSGTVHEQYF. Written as DNA, the CDR3 is TGTGCCAGCAGTTACTCGGGGACAGTTCACGAGCAGTACTTC.

The chain carries TRBV7-2 and TRBJ1-6; the match to TRBD1 covers 8 bases. Looked up from germline, CDR1 is SGHTA and CDR2 is FQGNSA. V gave up 2 bases and J gave up 5 bases; unmatched junction bases: 2. This CDR3 contains 15 residues. CDR3 region: CASSLRTGNNSPLHF. The CDR3 bases are TGTGCCAGCAGCTTACGGACAGGGAATAATTCACCCCTCCACTTT.

The chain recombines TRBV7-3 with TRBJ2-5, with TRBD2 as a possible D gene (5 bases). Germline CDR1 is SGHTA and CDR2 is FQGTGA. V was clipped by 2 bases and J by 5 bases, with 9 bases between them. This CDR3 has 13 amino acids. CDR3 in amino acids: CASSLQSGETQYF. CDR3 in DNA: TGTGCCAGCAGCTTACAGTCGGGGGAGACCCAGTACTTC.

This sequence joins TRBV7-6 and TRBJ1-3; 7 nucleotides line up with TRBD1. CDR1 SGHVS and CDR2 FNYEAQ come from the germline V gene. Losses at the gene ends were 1 base for V and 0 bases for J; bases not matched to a gene: 6. The CDR3 has 17 residues. The CDR3 loop reads CASSLVSGGASGNTIYF. Written as DNA, the CDR3 is TGTGCCAGCAGCTTAGTATCAGGGGGGGCCTCTGGAAACACCATATATTTT. Filled out from reference TRBV7-6 and TRBJ1-3, the complete variable domain reads GAGVSQSPRYKVTKRGQDVALRCDPISGHVSLYWYRQALGQGPEFLTYFNYEAQQDKSGLPNDRFSAERPEGSISTLTIQRTEQRDSAMYRCASSLVSGGASGNTIYFGEGSWLTVV.